The 9 T cell receptor beta chains reported below all come from one sample, sequenced in a study of control samples from healthy donors and cancer patients. The data were produced by immunoSEQ multiplex PCR, yet TCRdb's version contains in-frame clones alone and is incomplete. The sample gives under 150,000 clones, just under 95% of which show up once; 3.6% is in the top ten. Sequenced sample: blood. These receptors were collected from a man aged 25-45 years in good health.

The rearrangement uses TRBV7-9 and TRBJ2-3; D remains unclear. Trimming stripped 5 bases from V and 2 bases from J, with 8 bases between. Germline V gene lookup returns CDR1 SEHNR and CDR2 FQNEAQ (reference sequence). The CDR3 sequence is 13 residues long. The CDR3 loop reads CASSPPDTDTQYF. The CDR3 nucleotides read TGTGCCAGCAGCCCCCCGGACACAGATACGCAGTATTTT.

The chain uses TRBV7-9 and TRBJ1-1; D is unresolved. The CDR3 covers 18 residues. V shed 7 bases and J shed 4 bases, with 28 bases lying between them. The germline V gene encodes CDR1 SEHNR and CDR2 FQNEAQ (reference sequence). The CDR3 is CASIPTLELGLRSTEAFF. CDR3 nucleotides: TGTGCCAGCATCCCGACCCTCGAGCTAGGCTTGAGGAGCACTGAAGCTTTCTTT.

V gene TRBV29-1 combines with J gene TRBJ1-1; 7 bases fit TRBD1. CDR1 is SQVTM, CDR2 ANQGSEA, per germline. CDR3 length equals 12 residues. The V and J ends lost 6 bases and 4 bases, in that order; junction bases with no gene match: 5. The CDR3 DNA follows: TGCAGCGTATTACAGGGGACCACTGAAGCTTTCTTT. As protein: CSVLQGTTEAFF.

The CDR3 DNA follows: TGTGCCAGCAGCTTAATGGCAGCTGACACAGATACGCAGTATTTT. Amino acid sequence: CASSLMAADTDTQYF. This chain joins TRBV7-3 and TRBJ2-3; D is unclear. CDR1 is SGHTA, CDR2 FQGTGA, per germline. Trimming shortened V by 1 base and J by 2 bases, and 10 bases separated the two germline ends. CDR3 size: 15 residues.

The chain employs TRBV5-1 and TRBJ1-4, with 7 nucleotides matching TRBD1. J lost 5 bases, V lost 5 bases, and 6 bases had no gene match. The length of the CDR3 is 14 residues. CDR1 is SGHRS, CDR2 YFSETQ, per germline. The CDR3 region is CASSKQGGNEKLFF. CDR3 nucleotides: TGCGCCAGCAGTAAGCAGGGGGGGAATGAAAAACTGTTTTTT. Looking up the rest from reference TRBV5-1 and TRBJ1-4 gives the full variable domain: KAGVTQTPRYLIKTRGQQVTLSCSPISGHRSVSWYQQTPGQGLQFLFEYFSETQRNKGNFPGRFSGRQFSNSRSEMNVSTLELGDSALYLCASSKQGGNEKLFFGSGTQLSVL.

The genes are TRBV4-2 and TRBJ2-3; D might be TRBD2 (6 bases). The CDR3 loop spans 12 amino acids. Trimming pared 8 bases from V and 7 bases from J, leaving 13 bases between. CDR1 and CDR2 (germline): LGHNA, YNFKEQ. The CDR3, as DNA: TGTGCCAGCGGGGACGGGGGAAATACGCAGTATTTT. It translates to CASGDGGNTQYF.

This clone has just one count. This chain joins TRBV27 and TRBJ2-3; D is undetermined. Germline assignment: CDR1 MNHEY and CDR2 SMNVEV (reference sequence). CDR3 length equals 12 residues. Trimming removed 3 bases from V and 4 bases from J, with 5 bases in between. In nucleotides, the CDR3 is TGTGCCAGCAGTTTTCTGTCAGATACGCAGTATTTT. Amino acid sequence: CASSFLSDTQYF.

The V and J genes are TRBV4-1 and TRBJ2-7, with D possibly TRBD2 on 5 matching bases. The germline gives CDR1 MGHRA, CDR2 YSYEKL. CDR3 length: 14 residues. V shed 4 bases and J shed 6 bases, with 16 bases lying between them. CDR3 bases: TGCGCCAGCAGCCTCTCCGGGGTCGGGGTCGAGCAGTACTTC. Protein: CASSLSGVGVEQYF.

CDR3 amino acids: CASSSGQGANSPLHF. CDR3 DNA: TGCGCCAGCAGCTCGGGACAGGGGGCTAATTCACCCCTCCACTTT. The chain uses TRBV5-1 and TRBJ1-6; 12 bases match TRBD1. Germline trimming cut 3 bases from V and 6 bases from J; bases unmatched to any gene: 1. CDR1 is SGHRS, CDR2 YFSETQ, per germline. CDR3 length: 15 amino acids.